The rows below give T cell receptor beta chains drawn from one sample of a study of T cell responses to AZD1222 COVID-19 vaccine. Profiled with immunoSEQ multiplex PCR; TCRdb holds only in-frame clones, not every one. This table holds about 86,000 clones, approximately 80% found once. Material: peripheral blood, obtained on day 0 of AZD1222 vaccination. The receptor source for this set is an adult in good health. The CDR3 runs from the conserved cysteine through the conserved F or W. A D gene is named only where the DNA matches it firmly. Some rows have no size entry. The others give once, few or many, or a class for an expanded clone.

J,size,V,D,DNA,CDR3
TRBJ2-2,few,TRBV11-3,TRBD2,TGTGCCAGCAGCTTGGCTTGGGAGGGGTTGAACACCGGGGAGCTGTTTTTT,CASSLAWEGLNTGELFF
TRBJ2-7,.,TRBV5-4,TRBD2,TGTGCCAGCAGCTTGGGGCGGGAGGGCTACGAGCAGTACTTC,CASSLGREGYEQYF
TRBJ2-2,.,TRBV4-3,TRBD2,TGCGCCAGCAGCCAACTAGCGGGCTCTGACACCGGGGAGCTGTTTTTT,CASSQLAGSDTGELFF
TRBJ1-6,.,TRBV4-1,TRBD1,TGCGCCAGCAGCCAAGGTGGGACAGTCGTATCACCCCTCCACTTT,CASSQGGTVVSPLHF
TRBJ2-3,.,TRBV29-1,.,TGCAGCGTTGAAGGGCTAGCGAAGGGTAGCACAGATACGCAGTATTTT,CSVEGLAKGSTDTQYF
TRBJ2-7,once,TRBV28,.,TGTGCCAGCAGACGATCGTTCTACGAGCAGTACTTC,CASRRSFYEQYF
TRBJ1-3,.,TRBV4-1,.,TGCGCCAGCAGCCAAGTTGGCGGAGACACCATATATTTT,CASSQVGGDTIYF
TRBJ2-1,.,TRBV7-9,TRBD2,TGTGCCAGCAGCTCAACCGGGACTAGCGGGAGGGCCATGGATGAGCAGTTCTTC,CASSSTGTSGRAMDEQFF
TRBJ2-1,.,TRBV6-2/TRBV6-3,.,TGTGCCAGCAGCCCTAGTTGGTCCTACAATGAGCAGTTCTTC,CASSPSWSYNEQFF
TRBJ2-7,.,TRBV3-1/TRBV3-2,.,TGTGCCAGCAGCCAAGGCGGCCTGCCGCGCAAGTACTTC,CASSQGGLPRKYF
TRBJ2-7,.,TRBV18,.,TGTGCCAGCTCATTTGGTCGGGGGGAGCAGTACTTC,CASSFGRGEQYF
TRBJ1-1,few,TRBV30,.,TGTGCCTGGAGTGAAGGATGGATCCCTATTGAAGCTTTCTTT,CAWSEGWIPIEAFF
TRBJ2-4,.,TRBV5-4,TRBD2,TGTGCCAGCAGCTTGGCCGCCGGGAGGGGCGAAAACATTCAGTACTTC,CASSLAAGRGENIQYF
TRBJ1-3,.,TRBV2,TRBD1,TGTGCCAGCGGACAGGTCGGAGGAAACACCATATATTTT,CASGQVGGNTIYF
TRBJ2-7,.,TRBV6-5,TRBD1,TGTGCCTCCGCTAACAGGGGGAGGACCTACGAGCAGTACTTC,CASANRGRTYEQYF
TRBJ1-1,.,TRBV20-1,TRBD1,TGCAGTGCTAGGGGACAGGGGGCGGCTTTCTTT,CSARGQGAAFF
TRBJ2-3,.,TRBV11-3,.,TGTGCCAGCAGCTTAGGGGTGTCTGGGGGCCGGGATACGCAGTATTTT,CASSLGVSGGRDTQYF